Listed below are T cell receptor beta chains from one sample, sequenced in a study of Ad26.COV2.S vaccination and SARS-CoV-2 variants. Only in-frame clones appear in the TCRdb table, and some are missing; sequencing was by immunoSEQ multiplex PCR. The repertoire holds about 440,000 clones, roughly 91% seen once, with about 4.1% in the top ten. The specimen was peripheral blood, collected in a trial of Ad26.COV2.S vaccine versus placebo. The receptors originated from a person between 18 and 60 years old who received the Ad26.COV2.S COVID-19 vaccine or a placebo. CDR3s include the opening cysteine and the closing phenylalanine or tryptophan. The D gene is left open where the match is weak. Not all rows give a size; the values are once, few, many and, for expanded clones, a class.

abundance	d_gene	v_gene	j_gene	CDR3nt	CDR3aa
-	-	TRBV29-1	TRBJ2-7	TGCAGCGGTATATTGAGGGGCCGACAGATTACGAAGCAGTACTTC	CSGILRGRQITKQYF
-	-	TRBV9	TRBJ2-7	TGTGCCAGCAGCGTAGGCGCTAGCGTCACCTACGAGCAGTACTTC	CASSVGASVTYEQYF
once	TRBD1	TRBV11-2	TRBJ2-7	TGTGCCAGCAGCCCCGGCAGGGGGACGCTTTCCTACGAGCAGTACTTC	CASSPGRGTLSYEQYF
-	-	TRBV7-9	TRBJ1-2	TGTGCCAGCAGCTCCGGGGGAGGGGGGTATAACTATGGCTACACCTTC	CASSSGGGGYNYGYTF
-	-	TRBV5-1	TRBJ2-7	TGCGCCAGCAGCTTGGAGGGACTTCCATCCTACGAGCAGTACTTC	CASSLEGLPSYEQYF
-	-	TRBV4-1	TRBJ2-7	TGCGCCAGCAGCCAAGATCGGCCAGGGCTCTCCTACGAGCAGTACTTC	CASSQDRPGLSYEQYF
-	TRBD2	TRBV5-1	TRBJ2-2	TGCGCCAGCAGCTTGGGACTAGCGGGAGGGTACACCGGGGAGCTGTTTTTT	CASSLGLAGGYTGELFF
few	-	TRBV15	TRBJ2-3	TGTGCCACCAGCAGAGATCGGGCTGAAACAGATACGCAGTATTTT	CATSRDRAETDTQYF
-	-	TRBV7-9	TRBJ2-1	TGTGCCAGCAGCTTAGCGGGAGGCAATGAGCAGTTCTTC	CASSLAGGNEQFF
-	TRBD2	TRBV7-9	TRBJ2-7	TGTGCCAGCAGCTTAGGCGGGAGGGCCAACGAGCAGTACTTC	CASSLGGRANEQYF
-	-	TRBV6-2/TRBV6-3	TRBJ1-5	TGTGCCAGCAGTGATGACAGGTCTAGTCAGCCCCAGCATTTT	CASSDDRSSQPQHF
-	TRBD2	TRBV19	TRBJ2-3	TGTGCCAGTAGTATGTCAAGCGGGGCCACAGATACGCAGTATTTT	CASSMSSGATDTQYF
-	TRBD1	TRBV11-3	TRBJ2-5	TGTGCCAGCAGCTCCGGACAGGACGAGACCCAGTACTTC	CASSSGQDETQYF
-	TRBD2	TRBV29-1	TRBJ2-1	TGCAGCGTCCCTTCATCGACTAGCGGGAGGGCCTTAGACGAGCAGTTCTTC	CSVPSSTSGRALDEQFF
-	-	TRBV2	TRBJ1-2	TGTGCCAGCAGTGAAAGGGGCCTACGGGGCTACACCTTC	CASSERGLRGYTF